This entry lists 27 T cell receptor beta chains sequenced from one sample in a study of spatial heterogeneity in lung cancer. The time point: sample taken at primary tumor resection. TCRdb redid the calling of the 5' RACE reads with MiXCR, one entry per CDR3 protein. Found here are about 42,000 distinct CDR3 sequences, around 6.8% of them singletons; the top ten hold around 42%. This specimen was PBMCs, taken at surgery. These receptors were collected from a female donor with early-stage non-small cell lung cancer.

The table lists this clonotype with a few counts. The CDR3, as DNA: TGTGCCAGCAGTTTAGGGAACAGGGGGCGGGGGCAGAATTCACCCCTCCACTTT. Its protein product is CASSLGNRGRGQNSPLHF. The chain links TRBV27 to TRBJ1-6; 9 positions agree with TRBD1. The CDR3 consists of 18 residues. J lost 7 bases, V lost 2 bases, and 12 bases had no gene match. Germline CDR1 MNHEY, CDR2 SMNVEV (reference sequence).

This clonotype was recorded at least ten times. V usage is TRBV20-1 and J usage is TRBJ1-5; 8 bases agree with TRBD1. The CDR3 contains 15 residues. Germline CDR1 is DFQATT and CDR2 is SNEGSKA (reference sequence). J gave up 4 bases and V 0 bases, and 5 bases lay outside the gene matches. The CDR3 here is CSARDVDRVNQPQHF. CDR3 sequence (DNA): TGCAGTGCTAGAGATGTGGACAGGGTGAATCAGCCCCAGCATTTT.

This clonotype has just a few counts. The chain joins TRBV6-5 to TRBJ1-3, with 8 nucleotides matching TRBD1. In germline, CDR1 is MNHEY, CDR2 SVGAGI. Trimming removed 6 bases from V and 2 bases from J; junction bases left unmatched: 6. The CDR3 extends over 15 amino acids. The CDR3 nucleotides are TGTGCCAGCAGGTTGGACAGGGCACCTGGAAACACCATATATTTT. This codes for CASRLDRAPGNTIYF.

The J gene is TRBJ2-7, the V gene TRBV9, with D possibly being TRBD1 or TRBD2 (5 bases each). Germline V gives CDR1 SGDLS, CDR2 YYNGEE. The CDR3 contains 13 residues. V was cut by 4 bases and J by 3 bases, with 11 bases left in between. CDR3 DNA sequence: TGTGCCAGCAGCTCCGGGACCCGCTACGAGCAGTACTTC. Its protein product is CASSSGTRYEQYF.

There are a few counts of this clonotype. The rearrangement joins TRBV12-3 or TRBV12-4 to TRBJ2-1; TRBD2 might be the D (6 bases). This CDR3 has 19 residues. Between the trimmed V and J ends, which lost 6 bases and 0 bases, there was a span of 24 bases. DNA for the CDR3: TGTGCCAGCAGCCGGAAGGCAACCCCGGGGGTGGGCTCCTACAATGAGCAGTTCTTC. Its protein is CASSRKATPGVGSYNEQFF.

The sample holds many counts of this clonotype. This sequence joins TRBV20-1 and TRBJ2-3; 10 nucleotides match TRBD2. J was trimmed by 1 base and V by 0 bases; bases with no gene match: 1. The CDR3 has 15 amino acids. The germline V gene has CDR1 DFQATT and CDR2 SNEGSKA (reference sequence). In DNA form, the CDR3 reads TGCAGTGCTAGAGATCTAGCGGGGGGCACAGATACGCAGTATTTT. Translating gives CSARDLAGGTDTQYF.

The rearrangement joins TRBV20-1 to TRBJ1-2; D not certain. Trimming cost V 5 bases and J 5 bases, with 18 bases left between them. Germline CDR1 DFQATT, CDR2 SNEGSKA (reference sequence). This CDR3 has 14 amino acids. DNA of the CDR3: TGCAGTGCTGCCGCCCCACCGTTTCGATATGGCTACACCTTC. It yields the protein CSAAAPPFRYGYTF.

The rearrangement links TRBV3-1 to TRBJ2-5; 7 bases match TRBD2. Per germline, CDR1 LGHDT and CDR2 YNNKEL (reference sequence). The CDR3 is 14 residues long. V shed 4 bases, J shed 2 bases, and the junction held 4 bases outside the gene matches. CDR3 region: CASSLRLAQETQYF. Written as DNA, the CDR3 is TGTGCCAGCAGCCTTCGACTAGCTCAAGAGACCCAGTACTTC.

This clonotype was recorded at least ten times. This chain uses TRBV7-2 with TRBJ2-3; 7 positions match TRBD1. This CDR3 has 16 amino acids. Germline trimming cut 2 bases from V and 3 bases from J; bases unmatched to any gene: 8. Germline V gives CDR1 SGHTA, CDR2 FQGNSA. The CDR3 reads CASSLRPGQLTDTQYF. The CDR3, as DNA: TGTGCCAGCAGCTTACGGCCGGGACAGTTAACAGATACGCAGTATTTT.

The rearrangement links TRBV7-2 to TRBJ2-5; D is unresolved. Germline-derived CDR1 and CDR2 are SGHTA and FQGNSA. The CDR3 sequence is 15 residues long. The V and J ends lost 0 bases and 2 bases respectively, with 10 bases between them. The CDR3 reads CASSLAKNRQETQYF. The CDR3 bases are TGTGCCAGCAGCTTAGCCAAGAACAGACAAGAGACCCAGTACTTC.

This clonotype was recorded at least ten times. The chain carries TRBV6-6 and TRBJ1-2; 9 bases match TRBD1. Losses at the gene ends were 6 bases for V and 6 bases for J; bases not matched to a gene: 8. CDR3 size: 14 residues. The germline CDR1 and CDR2 sequences are MNHNY and SVGAGI (reference sequence). Here the CDR3 reads CASRDRTGANGYTF. Here the CDR3 DNA reads TGTGCCAGCAGGGATCGGACAGGGGCTAATGGCTACACCTTC.

Ten or more counts support this clonotype. The rearrangement joins TRBV6-5 to TRBJ1-1; 7 nucleotides agree with TRBD1. With V trimmed by 5 bases and J by 10 bases, 4 bases remained unmatched. There are 11 residues in the CDR3. Germline values: CDR1 MNHEY, CDR2 SVGAGI. CDR3 loop: CASSTGAAAFF. CDR3 coding DNA: TGTGCCAGCAGTACAGGGGCGGCAGCTTTCTTT.

This clonotype showed up just a few times. The rearrangement links TRBV6-1 to TRBJ1-2; D remains unclear. V gave up 7 bases and J gave up 0 bases, with 12 bases separating them. The CDR3 is 14 amino acids. Germline CDR1 MNHNS, CDR2 SASEGT. CDR3 nucleotides: TGTGCCAGCACATTCGGACTAGCTAACTATGGCTACACCTTC. Its translation is CASTFGLANYGYTF.

This clonotype came up many times. The CDR3 sequence: CASSPEGGLNTEAFF. The CDR3 DNA reads TGTGCCAGCAGCCCCGAGGGCGGACTGAACACTGAAGCTTTCTTT. The chain joins TRBV7-6 to TRBJ1-1; D ambiguous. Trimming shortened V by 5 bases and J by 0 bases, and 13 bases separated the two germline ends. This CDR3 has 15 residues. Looked up from germline, CDR1 is SGHVS and CDR2 is FNYEAQ.

This clonotype came up many times. The rearrangement links TRBV21-1 to TRBJ1-2; the D call of TRBD1 is as the table states it, not checked on the DNA. TRBV21-1 is deemed a pseudogene. The CDR3 has 17 residues. The CDR3 spells CASSPDRGHTTNYGYTF. CDR3 bases: TGTGCCAGCAGCCCTGACAGGGGGCACACCACTAACTATGGCTACACCTTC.

This clonotype was counted ten times or more. The V call is TRBV5-1, the J call TRBJ1-1; D remains ambiguous. Germline V gene lookup returns CDR1 SGHRS and CDR2 YFSETQ. Trimming took off 1 base at V and 4 bases at J, with 8 bases between the two ends. The CDR3 loop spans 13 amino acids. The CDR3 nucleotides read TGCGCCAGCAGCTTGCAACCAACCACTGAAGCTTTCTTT. Amino acid sequence: CASSLQPTTEAFF.

This clonotype was counted ten times or more. This chain connects TRBV29-1 to TRBJ1-1; no reliable D call. V gave up 0 bases and J gave up 0 bases, with 20 bases separating them. CDR3 length: 18 amino acids. CDR1 and CDR2 from the germline V gene are SQVTM and ANQGSEA. CDR3 bases: TGCAGCGTTGAAGATCGAGGTCTATCTGAAGCCTTGAACACTGAAGCTTTCTTT. Translation: CSVEDRGLSEALNTEAFF.

This clonotype has a count of ten or more. The rearrangement links TRBV9 to TRBJ2-6; no clear D gene. CDR3 length: 19 residues. Germline V CDR1 and CDR2: SGDLS, YYNGEE. The germline V and J ends were trimmed by 4 bases and 0 bases, with 20 bases remaining between them. The CDR3 DNA reads as TGTGCCAGCAGCCGAAGTGCCGGGTTTCTCTACTCTGGGGCCAACGTCCTGACTTTC. Amino acid sequence: CASSRSAGFLYSGANVLTF. The full variable domain, rest sourced from reference TRBV9 and TRBJ2-6, is DSGVTQTPKHLITATGQRVTLRCSPRSGDLSVYWYQQSLDQGLQFLIQYYNGEERAKGNILERFSAQQFPDLHSELNLSSLELGDSALYFCASSRSAGFLYSGANVLTFGAGSRLTVL.

The rearrangement joins TRBV18 to TRBJ1-1; tentative D call: TRBD1 (5 bases). The V gene's germline CDR1 is KGHSH and CDR2 LQKENI. CDR3 size: 13 residues. V lost 1 base to trimming and J lost 7 bases, with 10 bases between them. Here the CDR3 DNA reads TGTGCCAGCTCACCACTGGGGGAGGGTGAAGCTTTCTTT. This encodes CASSPLGEGEAFF.

There are a few counts of this clonotype. The CDR3 DNA reads TGTGCCAGCAGCAAACTAGCGGTCGCAGATACGCAGTATTTT. This gives the protein CASSKLAVADTQYF. The chain carries TRBV7-2 and TRBJ2-3, with TRBD2 matching over 8 bases. In germline, CDR1 is SGHTA, CDR2 FQGNSA. The CDR3 runs 14 residues. J was trimmed by 4 bases and V by 5 bases; bases with no gene match: 5.

This clonotype has at least ten counts. The chain carries TRBV20-1 and TRBJ2-1; D assignment may be TRBD1 or TRBD2 (5 bases each). Trimming removed 3 bases at V and 5 bases at J, with 20 bases between. Germline values: CDR1 DFQATT, CDR2 SNEGSKA (reference sequence). There are 16 residues in the CDR3. In DNA, the CDR3 is TGCAGTGCTAGCCCTCGGGACGCCCTCCTGGACAATGAGCAGTTCTTC. Protein sequence: CSASPRDALLDNEQFF.

This clonotype was seen many times. V is TRBV5-1 and J is TRBJ2-3; perhaps D is TRBD1 or TRBD2 (6 bases each). Per the germline V gene, CDR1 is SGHRS and CDR2 is YFSETQ. CDR3 size: 16 residues. Trimming stripped 4 bases from V and 5 bases from J, with 20 bases between. CDR3 DNA sequence: TGCGCCAGCAGCCCGGATTCGGGGGCCGCGGAAGATACGCAGTATTTT. Amino acids: CASSPDSGAAEDTQYF.

This clonotype was counted many times. This chain joins TRBV29-1 and TRBJ2-7; 8 bases match TRBD2. J was trimmed by 2 bases and V by 1 base; bases with no gene match: 7. The germline gives CDR1 SQVTM, CDR2 ANQGSEA. This CDR3 spans 15 amino acids. CDR3 coding DNA: TGCAGCGTTGAAGGAAAGCGGGGGCCTGCCTACGAGCAGTACTTC. Protein: CSVEGKRGPAYEQYF.

This clonotype was counted many times. CDR3 residues: CASSSGLAGVYNEQFF. Here the CDR3 DNA reads TGTGCCAGCAGCTCCGGACTAGCGGGGGTCTACAATGAGCAGTTCTTC. The chain has TRBV5-5 and TRBJ2-1, with 13 bases matching TRBD2. Germline-derived CDR1 and CDR2 are SGHKS and YYEKEE (reference sequence). The CDR3 sequence is 16 residues long. V was clipped by 3 bases and J by 3 bases; unmatched bases: 3.

This clonotype was detected ten times or more. The V call is TRBV27, the J call TRBJ1-2, with TRBD1 matching over 7 bases. This CDR3 comprises 13 residues. Trimming removed 5 bases from V and 5 bases from J; junction bases left unmatched: 5. CDR1 and CDR2 from the germline V gene are MNHEY and SMNVEV (reference sequence). CDR3 DNA sequence: TGTGCCAGCAGTAGAGGGGGACAGTATGGCTACACCTTC. Encoded protein: CASSRGGQYGYTF.

This clonotype has a count of ten or more. This chain joins TRBV5-6 and TRBJ1-4; the D is unclear. Trimming took off 4 bases at V and 7 bases at J, with 17 bases between the two ends. This CDR3 comprises 15 residues. CDR1 is SGHDT, CDR2 YYEEEE, per germline. In nucleotides, the CDR3 is TGTGCCAGCAGCGGAATGGCCGCCGGGAGTGAAAAACTGTTTTTT. Its protein product is CASSGMAAGSEKLFF.

Many counts were recorded for this clonotype. This chain connects TRBV2 to TRBJ2-7, with TRBD2 matching 7 bases. This CDR3 has 16 residues. CDR1 is SNHLY, CDR2 FYNNEI, per germline. Losses at the gene ends were 10 bases for V and 7 bases for J; bases not matched to a gene: 22. The CDR3 DNA reads TGTGCCACCCTTTCTCTAGAGGCTAGCGGTTCCCGAGAGCAGTACTTC. This codes for CATLSLEASGSREQYF.